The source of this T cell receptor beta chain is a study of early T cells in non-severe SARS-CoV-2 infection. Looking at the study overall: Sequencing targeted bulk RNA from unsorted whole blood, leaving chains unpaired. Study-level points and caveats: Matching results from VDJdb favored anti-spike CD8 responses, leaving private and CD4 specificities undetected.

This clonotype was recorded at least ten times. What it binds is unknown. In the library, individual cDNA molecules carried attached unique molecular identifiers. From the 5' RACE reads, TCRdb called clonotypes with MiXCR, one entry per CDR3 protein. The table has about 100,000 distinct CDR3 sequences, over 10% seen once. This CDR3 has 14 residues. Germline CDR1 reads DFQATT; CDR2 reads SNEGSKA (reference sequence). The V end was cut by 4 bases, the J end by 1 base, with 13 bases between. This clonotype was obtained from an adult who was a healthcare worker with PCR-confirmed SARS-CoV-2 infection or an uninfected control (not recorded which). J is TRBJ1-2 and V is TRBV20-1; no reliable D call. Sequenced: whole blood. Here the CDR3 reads CSAKSEMGNYGYTF. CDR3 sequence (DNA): TGCAGTGCTAAAAGCGAGATGGGTAACTATGGCTACACCTTC.